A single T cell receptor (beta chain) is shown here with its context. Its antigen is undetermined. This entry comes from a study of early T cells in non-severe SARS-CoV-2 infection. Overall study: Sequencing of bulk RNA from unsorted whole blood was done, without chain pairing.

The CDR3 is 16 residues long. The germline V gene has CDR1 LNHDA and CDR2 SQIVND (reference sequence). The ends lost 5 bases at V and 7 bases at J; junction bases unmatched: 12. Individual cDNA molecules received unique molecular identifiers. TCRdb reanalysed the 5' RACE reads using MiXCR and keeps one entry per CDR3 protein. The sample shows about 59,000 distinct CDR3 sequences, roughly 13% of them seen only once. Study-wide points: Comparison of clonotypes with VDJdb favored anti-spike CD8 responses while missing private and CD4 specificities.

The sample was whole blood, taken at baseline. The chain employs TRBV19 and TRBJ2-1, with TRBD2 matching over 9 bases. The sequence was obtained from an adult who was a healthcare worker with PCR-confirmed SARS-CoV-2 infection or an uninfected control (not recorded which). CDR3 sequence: CASSEVAGVMRNEQFF. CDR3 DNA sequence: TGTGCCAGTAGTGAGGTAGCGGGAGTGATGAGGAATGAGCAGTTCTTC.